The TCR beta chain described here comes from a study of blood T cells in healthy people across ages. This CDR3 is built from 13 residues. Germline assignment: CDR1 DFQATT and CDR2 SNEGSKA (reference sequence). The germline V and J ends were trimmed by 4 bases and 0 bases, with 9 bases remaining between them. Samples each yielded at least 5 micrograms of total RNA. Combining a sample-barcoded 5' primer with a J-beta primer mix, a second PCR ran for 7 to 11 cycles. In TCRdb, the 5' RACE reads were re-called with MiXCR into one record per CDR3 protein. The sample consists of under 950,000 distinct CDR3 sequences, 20% to 25% of them appearing once.

This clonotype was sampled from a man between 65 and 85 years old in good health. The chain is built from TRBV20-1 and TRBJ1-1, with D maybe TRBD1 (5 bases). Sequencing was carried out using blood. The CDR3 is CSATVRVNTEAFF. CDR3 nucleotide sequence: TGCAGTGCTACCGTCAGGGTGAACACTGAAGCTTTCTTT.